This entry lists 6 T cell receptor beta chains sequenced from one sample in a study of blood T cell repertoires in COVID-19. TCRdb keeps only in-frame clones here, not all; method: immunoSEQ multiplex PCR. The repertoire consists of 100,000 to 150,000 clones, with approximately 88% occurring once and the leading ten covering 10%. Sequencing was done on a sample of peripheral blood. These receptors all come from a man between 45 and 60 years old with acute or convalescent COVID-19.

The chain is built from TRBV19 and TRBJ1-2; D might be TRBD1 (5 bases). This CDR3 is built from 12 residues. The V gene lost 5 bases and the J gene lost 8 bases, with 12 bases spanning the gap. Germline CDR1 reads LNHDA; CDR2 reads SQIVND (reference sequence). The CDR3 reads CASSPRVFGYTF. The CDR3 coding sequence is TGTGCCAGTAGTCCCAGGGTTTTCGGCTACACCTTC.

The chain couples TRBV5-6 to TRBJ1-5; D remains unclear. The CDR3 spans 14 residues. Trimming removed 0 bases at V and 0 bases at J, with 4 bases between. Germline CDR1 and CDR2: SGHDT and YYEEEE. The CDR3 region is CASSLVSSNQPQHF. The CDR3 coding sequence is TGTGCCAGCAGCTTGGTGAGTAGCAATCAGCCCCAGCATTTT.

With regard to this clone: At one end the junction does not follow the germline gene, possibly because of a read error. The genes are TRBV5-1 and TRBJ2-2, with TRBD1 as a possible D gene (6 bases). This CDR3 region has 16 residues. Germline CDR1 reads SGHRS; CDR2 reads YFSETQ. This CDR3 is CASSLAGTRNAGELFF. The CDR3 DNA sequence: TGCGCCAGCAGCCTCGCCGGGACAAGGAACGCCGGGGAGCTGTTTTTT. Full variable domain (outside the CDR3, taken from reference TRBV5-1 and TRBJ2-2): KAGVTQTPRYLIKTRGQQVTLSCSPISGHRSVSWYQQTPGQGLQFLFEYFSETQRNKGNFPGRFSGRQFSNSRSEMNVSTLELGDSALYLCASSLAGTRNAGELFFGEGSRLTVL.

The J gene is TRBJ1-1, the V gene TRBV5-1, with 7 nucleotides matching TRBD1. V shed 7 bases, J shed 0 bases, and the junction held 12 bases outside the gene matches. CDR1 is SGHRS, CDR2 YFSETQ, per germline. The CDR3 sequence is 16 residues long. Here the CDR3 reads CASAPAQTGMNTEAFF. In nucleotides, the CDR3 is TGCGCCAGCGCTCCGGCCCAGACAGGGATGAACACTGAAGCTTTCTTT.

CDR3 nucleotide sequence: TGTGCCAGCAGCTTAGGTATCATCCCCTACAGGGGCTACACCTTC. Its protein is CASSLGIIPYRGYTF. V is TRBV7-2 and J is TRBJ1-2; TRBD1 might be the D (5 bases). The CDR3 length is 15 residues. CDR1 is SGHTA and CDR2 is FQGNSA in the germline V gene. V lost 1 base and J lost 8, with 17 bases in between.

The chain couples TRBV19 to TRBJ1-2; TRBD1 matches at 7 bases. CDR3 size: 15 residues. Germline values: CDR1 LNHDA, CDR2 SQIVND (reference sequence). The ends lost 10 bases at V and 0 bases at J; junction bases unmatched: 11. The CDR3 spells CATAPGQWTNYGYTF. CDR3 coding DNA: TGTGCCACAGCCCCGGGACAGTGGACTAACTATGGCTACACCTTC.